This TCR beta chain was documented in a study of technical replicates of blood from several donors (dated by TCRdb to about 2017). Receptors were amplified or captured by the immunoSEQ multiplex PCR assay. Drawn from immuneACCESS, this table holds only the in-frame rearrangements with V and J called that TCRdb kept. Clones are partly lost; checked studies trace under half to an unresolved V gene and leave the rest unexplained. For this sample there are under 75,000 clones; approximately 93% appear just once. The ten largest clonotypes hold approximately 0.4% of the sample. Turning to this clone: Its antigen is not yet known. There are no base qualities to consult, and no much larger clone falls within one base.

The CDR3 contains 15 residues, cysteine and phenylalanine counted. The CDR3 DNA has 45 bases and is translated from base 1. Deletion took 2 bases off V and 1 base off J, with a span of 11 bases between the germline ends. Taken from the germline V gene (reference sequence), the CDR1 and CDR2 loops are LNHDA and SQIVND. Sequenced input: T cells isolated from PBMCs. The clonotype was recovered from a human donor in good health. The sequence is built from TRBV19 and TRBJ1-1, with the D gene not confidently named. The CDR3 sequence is CASSISAVRNTEAFF. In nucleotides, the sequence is TGTGCCAGTAGTATATCCGCGGTGCGGAACACTGAAGCTTTCTTT.